This T cell receptor (beta chain) was documented in a study of cytomegalovirus exposure and HLA in healthy donors. Overall study results and limits: A list of about 180 TCR beta chains associated with cytomegalovirus was given. The finding came from a later analysis; first-cohort TCR clusters tended to co-occur in the 95 to 150 validation repertoires.

Concerning this clone itself: Its matching antigen is unknown.

Some clones are missing from TCRdb's copy, which holds only in-frame ones; the method was immunoSEQ multiplex PCR. The sample includes some 230,000 clones, just over 90% of them seen just once. In germline, CDR1 is SGHTA, CDR2 FQGTGA. CDR3 size: 14 residues. V shed 5 bases and J shed 4 bases, with 14 bases lying between them. The chain combines TRBV7-3 with TRBJ1-1; D is unresolved. This sequence originates from a young woman in good health and CMV-seronegative. Sequenced input: PBMCs. The CDR3 DNA is TGTGCCAGCAGCCCAAAAAGTGGCGGCACTGAAGCTTTCTTT. This sequence encodes CASSPKSGGTEAFF.